A selection of T cell receptor beta chains follows, all from one sample in a study of CXCR3-negative and CXCR3-positive naive CD8 T cells. TCRdb reprocessed the 5' RACE reads and keeps a single row for each CDR3 protein, giving no DNA. The sample includes roughly 41,000 distinct CDR3 sequences. The specimen sequenced was memory CD8+ T cells from blood. The receptors come from a human donor in good health. Some clones in this sample may be carry-over from other donors' samples. CDR3s include the opening cysteine and the closing phenylalanine or tryptophan.

j_call v_call cdr3_aa
TRBJ1-2 TRBV12-3/TRBV12-4 CASSLPGTEYGYTF
TRBJ2-2 TRBV20-1 CSARPDITGELFF
TRBJ2-1 TRBV27 CASSIGTFNEQFF
TRBJ2-5 TRBV5-6 CASSLELAGEETQYF
TRBJ2-1 TRBV5-1 CASSLQAYSSYNEQFF
TRBJ2-7 TRBV4-3 CASSPSGTGFYEQYF
TRBJ2-1 TRBV4-1 CASGQATTDEQFF
TRBJ2-7 TRBV12-3/TRBV12-4 CASTRGVNEQYF
TRBJ2-2 TRBV5-1 CASTVENTGELFF
TRBJ1-1 TRBV5-1 CASSSRVGTEAFF
TRBJ2-7 TRBV28 CASSDRVRHEQYF